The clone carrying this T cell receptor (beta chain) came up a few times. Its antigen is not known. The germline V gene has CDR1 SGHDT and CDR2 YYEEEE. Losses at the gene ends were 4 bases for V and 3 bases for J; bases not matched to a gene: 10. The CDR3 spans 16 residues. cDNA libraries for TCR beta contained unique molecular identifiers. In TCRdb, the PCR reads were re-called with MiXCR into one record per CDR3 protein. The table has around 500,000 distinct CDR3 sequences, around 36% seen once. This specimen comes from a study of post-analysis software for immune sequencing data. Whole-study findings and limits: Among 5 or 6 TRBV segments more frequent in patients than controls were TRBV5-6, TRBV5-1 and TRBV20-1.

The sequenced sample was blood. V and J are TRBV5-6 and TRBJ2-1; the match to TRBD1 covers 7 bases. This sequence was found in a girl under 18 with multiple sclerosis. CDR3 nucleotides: TGTGCCAGCAGCCGGAACAGGGGCGTCTTCTACAATGAGCAGTTCTTC. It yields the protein CASSRNRGVFYNEQFF.